These 10 T cell receptor beta chains originate from one sample sequenced in a study of blood T cell repertoires in COVID-19. This table comes from immunoSEQ multiplex PCR, and its TCRdb copy is limited to in-frame clones, with some not included. The table has about 480,000 clones, 85% to 90% seen once. Material: peripheral blood. The receptors were gathered from a woman between 45 and 60 years old with COVID-19, enrolled during active disease.

The rearrangement uses TRBV4-2 and TRBJ2-1; 12 nucleotides agree with TRBD2. J gave up 3 bases and V 4 bases, and 1 base lay outside the gene matches. Germline values: CDR1 LGHNA, CDR2 YNFKEQ. This CDR3 is 15 amino acids long. The CDR3 here is CASSRLAGDYNEQFF. In nucleotides, the CDR3 is TGTGCCAGCAGCCGACTAGCGGGGGACTACAATGAGCAGTTCTTC.

The CDR3 DNA is TGTGCTAGTGGTTTGGACCTACTGGATACGCAGTATTTT. It specifies CASGLDLLDTQYF. V usage is TRBV12-5 and J usage is TRBJ2-3; D remains ambiguous. Germline V gives CDR1 LGHNT, CDR2 FRNRAP. The V end lost 1 base, the J end lost 6 bases, and 8 bases lay between the germline ends. The CDR3 consists of 13 residues.

The CDR3 DNA reads as TGTGCCAGCAGGGACAACTACGAGCAGTACTTC. Translation gives CASRDNYEQYF. The genes are TRBV28 and TRBJ2-7, with D possibly TRBD1 on 5 matching bases. The V end was cut by 6 bases, the J end by 3 bases, with 6 bases between. The CDR3 is 11 amino acids. In germline, CDR1 is MDHEN, CDR2 SYDVKM.

The rearrangement uses TRBV19 and TRBJ1-1, with unresolved D. The CDR3 sequence is 14 residues long. Germline values: CDR1 LNHDA, CDR2 SQIVND (reference sequence). The germline V and J ends were trimmed by 3 bases and 5 bases, with 13 bases remaining between them. The CDR3 spells CASSIPGRGTEAFF. In DNA, the CDR3 is TGTGCCAGTAGTATCCCAGGCCGTGGGACTGAAGCTTTCTTT.

The chain uses TRBV24-1 and TRBJ1-3, with D uncertain. Trimming stripped 7 bases from V and 0 bases from J, with 9 bases between. Germline CDR1 reads KGHDR; CDR2 reads SFDVKD. The CDR3 runs to 14 residues. This CDR3 reads CATRKKSSGNTIYF. CDR3 nucleotide sequence: TGTGCCACCAGAAAGAAGAGCTCTGGAAACACCATATATTTT.

CDR3 sequence reads: CASSAGGGTAYGYTF. CDR3 sequence (DNA): TGTGCCAGCAGCGCCGGCGGCGGGACAGCATATGGCTACACCTTC. The chain is built from TRBV9 and TRBJ1-2; 7 bases map to TRBD1. V gave up 3 bases and J gave up 5 bases; unmatched junction bases: 10. The germline V gene has CDR1 SGDLS and CDR2 YYNGEE. The CDR3 is 15 amino acids. Full variable domain (outside the CDR3, taken from reference TRBV9 and TRBJ1-2): DSGVTQTPKHLITATGQRVTLRCSPRSGDLSVYWYQQSLDQGLQFLIQYYNGEERAKGNILERFSAQQFPDLHSELNLSSLELGDSALYFCASSAGGGTAYGYTFGSGTRLTVV.

Regarding this clone: The sample carries other DNA sequences with the same CDR3. This chain connects TRBV5-1 to TRBJ1-4; 10 bases match TRBD1. CDR3 length: 14 amino acids. Trimming removed 4 bases from V and 7 bases from J; junction bases left unmatched: 4. Germline V gene lookup returns CDR1 SGHRS and CDR2 YFSETQ. This CDR3 reads CASSPGQGPEKLFF. The CDR3 nucleotides are TGCGCCAGCAGCCCGGGACAGGGGCCTGAAAAACTGTTTTTT.

In nucleotides, the CDR3 is TGTGCCAGCAGTACTACAGGGGGCGGTGGCTACACCTTC. This codes for CASSTTGGGGYTF. This chain uses TRBV7-3 with TRBJ1-2; TRBD1 matches 9 bases. Trimming cost V 6 bases and J 7 bases; bases outside gene matches: 6. The germline V gene encodes CDR1 SGHTA and CDR2 FQGTGA. This CDR3 has 13 residues.

V usage is TRBV7-9 and J usage is TRBJ1-4; D gene uncertain. V shed 3 bases and J shed 8 bases, with 13 bases lying between them. Germline assignment: CDR1 SEHNR and CDR2 FQNEAQ (reference sequence). The CDR3 runs 14 residues. The CDR3 reads CASSFEAGGEKLFF. DNA of the CDR3: TGTGCCAGCAGCTTCGAGGCCGGCGGGGAAAAACTGTTTTTT.

This clone turned up a few times. This chain connects TRBV2 to TRBJ2-7; the D gene is possibly TRBD1 (6 bases). The CDR3 has 13 residues. The V end was cut by 10 bases, the J end by 3 bases, with 16 bases between. The V gene's germline CDR1 is SNHLY and CDR2 FYNNEI. The CDR3 nucleotides are TGTGCCACGCAACGTAGAGGGGGCTACGAGCAGTACTTC. Translation: CATQRRGGYEQYF.